This T cell receptor (beta chain) originates from a study of OX40 agonist ivuxolimab in advanced cancers. Data came from immunoSEQ multiplex PCR; TCRdb stores just in-frame clones and leaves some out. This sample has around 66,000 clones, with 82% found just once. The CDR3 consists of 14 residues. Trimming stripped 1 base from V and 6 bases from J, with 11 bases between. In germline, CDR1 is SEHNR, CDR2 FQNEAQ (reference sequence). This TCR derives from an adult with an advanced solid tumor such as melanoma, head and neck, liver or kidney cancer. The chain uses TRBV7-9 and TRBJ2-3; a possible D gene is TRBD1 (6 bases). The source material was CD4+ or CD8+ T cells sorted from blood, sampled in a trial of the OX40 agonist ivuxolimab. The CDR3 bases are TGTGCCAGCAGCTTAGACAGGGTCTGGGATACGCAGTATTTT. Amino acids: CASSLDRVWDTQYF.